The clone carrying this TCR beta chain was seen at least ten times. The antigen remains undetermined. Under 3 months in duration, the ophthalmopathy in affected donors had moderate-to-severe activity, CAS ≥3 and NOSPECS ≥4. The entry originates in a study of Graves' ophthalmopathy and Graves' hyperthyroidism. The study's findings and limits: Also, most clonotypes expanded in the thyroid above 0.001 frequency appeared in blood. Stable hyperthyroidism and ophthalmopathy were told apart by a 13-signature model, which achieved 87.88% sensitivity and over 65% specificity. Both an approximately 71% sensitivity and a 72.22% specificity characterized the model's predictions of ophthalmopathy progression.

Transcripts of RNA were the source for amplifying TCR beta CDR3 regions. HTBI-primed RT-PCR formed the first round, and a multiplex PCR formed the second. Each CDR3 protein is one row after TCRdb ran MiXCR on the multiplex PCR reads. The top ten hold roughly an eighth of the sample, which has a few hundred thousand distinct CDR3 sequences, roughly 15% seen once. The sequence was collected from an adult man with Graves' ophthalmopathy. Material: peripheral blood.

The chain's CDR3 is CASRARLGETEAFF. CDR3 sequence (DNA): TGTGCCAGTAGAGCCCGACTTGGGGAGACTGAAGCTTTCTTT. V usage is TRBV19 and J usage is TRBJ1-1; D is undetermined. V was trimmed by 6 bases and J by 5 bases, leaving 16 bases between them. Germline lookup yields CDR1 LNHDA and CDR2 SQIVND (reference sequence). The CDR3 totals 14 residues.